The 23 T cell receptor beta chains listed next were all sequenced from one sample in a study of cytomegalovirus exposure and HLA in healthy donors. It was with 60 Vbeta and 13 Jbeta primers that the PCR ran. Method: immunoSEQ multiplex PCR; TCRdb's copy keeps in-frame clones and lacks some. In the table there are about 180,000 clones, about 79% of which are singletons. The sequencing sample was made of PBMCs. These receptors were taken from a girl aged 2 to 9 in good health and CMV-seropositive.

This clone was seen more than once but under ten times. V usage is TRBV29-1 and J usage is TRBJ2-7, with 11 positions matching TRBD1. V gave up 6 bases and J gave up 6 bases; unmatched junction bases: 4. This CDR3 region has 12 residues. Germline CDR1 reads SQVTM; CDR2 reads ANQGSEA. This CDR3 reads CSVWTGGGEQYF. The CDR3 DNA is TGCAGCGTATGGACAGGGGGCGGCGAGCAGTACTTC.

The rearrangement joins TRBV6-5 to TRBJ2-1; TRBD2 aligns across 13 bases. J gave up 8 bases and V 5 bases, and 6 bases lay outside the gene matches. CDR3 length: 15 residues. Germline loops: CDR1 MNHEY, CDR2 SVGAGI. For the CDR3, the DNA is TGTGCCAGCAGTCAGAGGACTAGCGGGAGACATGAGCAGTTCTTC. It is translated as CASSQRTSGRHEQFF.

This clone was counted a few times. This chain joins TRBV5-6 and TRBJ2-7; the D gene is possibly TRBD1 (6 bases). Trimming removed 3 bases at V and 0 bases at J, with 13 bases between. Germline lookup yields CDR1 SGHDT and CDR2 YYEEEE. CDR3 length: 15 residues. CDR3 amino acids: CASSWTAEYSYEQYF. The DNA for the CDR3 is TGTGCCAGCAGCTGGACAGCCGAATACTCCTACGAGCAGTACTTC.

The chain combines TRBV4-2 with TRBJ2-7; 9 bases align to TRBD2. Unmatched junction bases numbered 7, after V lost 0 bases and J lost 1 base. In germline, CDR1 is LGHNA, CDR2 YNFKEQ. This CDR3 contains 17 residues. The CDR3 DNA is TGTGCCAGCAGCCAAGATCTGGGCGGGAGGGTGTCCTACGAGCAGTACTTC. Amino acid sequence: CASSQDLGGRVSYEQYF.

The gene calls are TRBV7-3 and TRBJ2-3, with TRBD1 identical over 11 bases. CDR3 length: 16 amino acids. Germline CDR1 reads SGHTA; CDR2 reads FQGTGA. V shed 2 bases, J shed 3 bases, and the junction held 4 bases outside the gene matches. The CDR3 nucleotides read TGTGCCAGCAGCTTAGCCGGGACAGGGGGGACAGATACGCAGTATTTT. Translated, it gives CASSLAGTGGTDTQYF. The whole variable domain, filled in from reference TRBV7-3 and TRBJ2-3, reads GAGVSQTPSNKVTEKGKYVELRCDPISGHTALYWYRQSLGQGPEFLIYFQGTGAADDSGLPNDRFFAVRPEGSVSTLKIQRTERGDSAVYLCASSLAGTGGTDTQYFGPGTRLTVL.

The chain uses TRBV13 and TRBJ2-5; D is undetermined. The germline V gene has CDR1 PRHDT and CDR2 FYEKMQ (reference sequence). The CDR3 is made up of 14 amino acids. V shed 2 bases and J shed 4 bases, with 11 bases lying between them. The DNA for the CDR3 is TGTGCCAGCAGCTTATCCGGTGTCGGAGAGACCCAGTACTTC. Protein sequence: CASSLSGVGETQYF.

The rearrangement joins TRBV27 to TRBJ1-4; D unresolved. The CDR3 loop spans 13 amino acids. Germline lookup yields CDR1 MNHEY and CDR2 SMNVEV (reference sequence). V was cut by 4 bases and J by 4 bases, with 7 bases left in between. The CDR3 reads CASSYQINEKLFF. In DNA form, the CDR3 reads TGTGCCAGCAGTTACCAGATTAATGAAAAACTGTTTTTT.

The chain joins TRBV11-2 to TRBJ1-2; D unclear. The CDR3 extends over 13 amino acids. The V gene's germline CDR1 is SGHAT and CDR2 FQNNGV. The V and J ends lost 4 bases and 8 bases respectively, with 14 bases between them. The CDR3 region has the DNA TGTGCCAGCAGCTCAATCACTATGGTAGGCTACACCTTC. Translation gives CASSSITMVGYTF.

This clone appeared once. The chain carries TRBV5-1 and TRBJ1-1; D is undetermined. The CDR3 has 13 residues. V lost 2 bases, J lost 6 bases, and 11 bases lay in between. CDR1 and CDR2 from the germline V gene are SGHRS and YFSETQ. The CDR3 region is CASSFGPQAEAFF. In DNA, the CDR3 is TGCGCCAGCAGCTTCGGCCCTCAGGCTGAAGCTTTCTTT.

This rearrangement joins TRBV2 to TRBJ1-1; weak D call: TRBD1 (5 bases). The CDR3 is made up of 14 amino acids. V lost 3 bases and J lost 3, with 11 bases in between. Germline assignment: CDR1 SNHLY and CDR2 FYNNEI. CDR3 nucleotide sequence: TGTGCCAGCAGTGATAAGGCAGGGTACACTGAAGCTTTCTTT. Encoded protein: CASSDKAGYTEAFF.

This sequence joins TRBV5-1 and TRBJ2-1, with D perhaps matching TRBD1 (5 bases). The CDR3 has 15 residues. V was cut by 4 bases and J by 0 bases, with 11 bases left in between. Germline assignment: CDR1 SGHRS and CDR2 YFSETQ. The CDR3 nucleotides are TGCGCCAGCAGCCCGACAGCTAGCTCCTACAATGAGCAGTTCTTC. It yields the protein CASSPTASSYNEQFF.

This clone appeared once. V usage is TRBV28 and J usage is TRBJ1-1; no clear D gene. CDR1 MDHEN and CDR2 SYDVKM come from the germline V gene. The V end lost 7 bases, the J end lost 2 bases, and 20 bases lay between the germline ends. This CDR3 is built from 16 residues. This CDR3 reads CASTSQRRFSNTEAFF. The DNA of the CDR3 is TGTGCCAGCACCTCCCAACGCCGGTTTAGCAACACTGAAGCTTTCTTT.

The chain links TRBV7-8 to TRBJ2-1, with TRBD2 as a possible D gene (6 bases). From germline, CDR1 is SGHVS and CDR2 FQNEAQ. V lost 3 bases, J lost 7 bases, and 10 bases lay in between. The CDR3 has 13 residues. CDR3 loop: CASSFGGSNEQFF. The CDR3, as DNA: TGTGCCAGCAGCTTTGGGGGGAGTAATGAGCAGTTCTTC.

The V gene is TRBV11-3, the J gene TRBJ1-2; TRBD1 is a possible D gene (5 bases). The CDR3 consists of 13 residues. Trimming pared 5 bases from V and 5 bases from J, leaving 12 bases between. CDR1 is SGHNT, CDR2 YENEEA, per germline. CDR3 sequence (DNA): TGTGCCAGCAGCCAGACAGCGCCATATGGCTACACCTTC. Protein sequence: CASSQTAPYGYTF. The full variable domain, its missing parts supplied by reference TRBV11-3 and TRBJ1-2, is EAGVVQSPRYKIIEKKQPVAFWCNPISGHNTLYWYLQNLGQGPELLIRYENEEAVDDSQLPKDRFSAERLKGVDSTLKIQPAELGDSAVYLCASSQTAPYGYTFGSGTRLTVV.

This CDR3 is CATTAFPGGSYNEQFF. The DNA for the CDR3 is TGTGCCACGACCGCCTTCCCCGGAGGCTCCTACAATGAGCAGTTCTTC. J is TRBJ2-1 and V is TRBV19, with a tentative D call TRBD2 (5 bases). The V and J ends lost 10 bases and 0 bases respectively, with 19 bases between them. The CDR3 consists of 16 residues. In germline, CDR1 is LNHDA, CDR2 SQIVND (reference sequence).

A remark on this clone: Other nucleotide sequences from this sample produce the same CDR3. The chain employs TRBV7-2 and TRBJ2-7; 14 bases match TRBD2. The CDR3 spans 16 residues. The V gene end was trimmed by 1 base and the J gene end by 4 bases; junction bases not matched to a gene: 3. Germline values: CDR1 SGHTA, CDR2 FQGNSA. The CDR3 sequence: CASSLEGTSGSYEQYF. The CDR3 region has the DNA TGTGCCAGCAGCTTAGAGGGGACTAGCGGGAGTTACGAGCAGTACTTC.

The CDR3 DNA reads as TGCAGCGTTGAAGGCGGGGGGTTAGATACGCAGTATTTT. It encodes CSVEGGGLDTQYF. V is TRBV29-1 and J is TRBJ2-3, with TRBD2 identical over 8 bases. Germline lookup yields CDR1 SQVTM and CDR2 ANQGSEA. The V gene end was trimmed by 1 base and the J gene end by 5 bases; junction bases not matched to a gene: 2. The CDR3 consists of 13 residues.

This clone appeared a single time. The chain is built from TRBV29-1 and TRBJ2-3; tentatively, D is TRBD1 (6 bases). CDR1 is SQVTM, CDR2 ANQGSEA, per germline. The CDR3 totals 13 residues. V was trimmed by 3 bases and J by 3 bases, leaving 10 bases between them. The chain's CDR3 is CSVDRGITDTQYF. As DNA, the CDR3 is TGCAGCGTTGACAGGGGAATTACAGATACGCAGTATTTT.

This chain connects TRBV19 to TRBJ1-1; D call uncertain. The CDR3 totals 14 residues. The V end lost 4 bases, the J end lost 0 bases, and 9 bases lay between the germline ends. Germline lookup yields CDR1 LNHDA and CDR2 SQIVND (reference sequence). Here the CDR3 reads CASSSGLLNTEAFF. CDR3 DNA sequence: TGTGCCAGTAGTAGTGGACTTCTGAACACTGAAGCTTTCTTT.

As concerns this clone: It is likely a read error, because the conserved phenylalanine at the end of the CDR3 is missing. The rearrangement uses TRBV5-1 and TRBJ1-1, with 8 nucleotides matching TRBD1. V lost 3 bases and J lost 2; bases outside the gene matches: 9. The CDR3 sequence is 16 residues long. Germline V CDR1 and CDR2: SGHRS, YFSETQ. The CDR3 is CASSSYQGARNTEAFV. In nucleotides, the CDR3 is TGCGCCAGCAGCTCATACCAGGGGGCGCGTAACACTGAAGCTTTCGTT.

This clone has a single count. Here the CDR3 reads CASSQASGANVLTF. The CDR3, as DNA: TGCGCCAGCAGCCAGGCCTCTGGGGCCAACGTCCTGACTTTC. The chain is built from TRBV4-1 and TRBJ2-6; no clear D. V shed 3 bases and J shed 0 bases, with 3 bases lying between them. This CDR3 region has 14 residues. From germline, CDR1 is MGHRA and CDR2 YSYEKL.

The gene calls are TRBV19 and TRBJ2-1, with TRBD2 matching over 7 bases. This CDR3 region has 15 residues. Per germline, CDR1 LNHDA and CDR2 SQIVND (reference sequence). V was clipped by 1 base and J by 5 bases; unmatched bases: 5. The CDR3: CASSIARGGNNEQFF. CDR3 DNA sequence: TGTGCCAGTAGTATAGCTCGGGGAGGGAACAATGAGCAGTTCTTC. Based on the CDR3 plus reference TRBV19 and TRBJ2-1, the full variable domain is DGGITQSPKYLFRKEGQNVTLSCEQNLNHDAMYWYRQDPGQGLRLIYYSQIVNDFQKGDIAEGYSVSREKKESFPLTVTSAQKNPTAFYLCASSIARGGNNEQFFGPGTRLTVL.

The chain is built from TRBV28 and TRBJ2-1; TRBD2 matches at 10 bases. CDR1 MDHEN and CDR2 SYDVKM come from the germline V gene. The V and J ends lost 10 bases and 9 bases, in that order; junction bases with no gene match: 9. CDR3 size: 13 residues. CDR3 in amino acids: CAIGLAGEVEQFF. DNA of the CDR3: TGTGCCATTGGTCTAGCGGGAGAGGTTGAGCAGTTCTTC.